The 27 T cell receptor beta chains given below trace back to one sample, sequenced in a study of cytomegalovirus exposure and HLA in healthy donors. PCR involved 60 Vbeta and 13 Jbeta primers. Clones were read by immunoSEQ multiplex PCR, and TCRdb kept only the in-frame ones, dropping some. This table holds 100,000 to 150,000 clones. Sequenced material: PBMCs. These receptors were taken from a man aged 25 to 40 in good health and CMV-seronegative.

J is TRBJ2-1 and V is TRBV10-2, with TRBD2 matching over 8 bases. V shed 7 bases, J shed 2 bases, and the junction held 7 bases outside the gene matches. The CDR3 is 15 amino acids. Germline V lookup: CDR1 WSHSY, CDR2 SAAADI. The CDR3 coding sequence is TGCGCCAGCAAAACCGGACTAGCAGCCTACAATGAGCAGTTCTTC. Its protein product is CASKTGLAAYNEQFF.

This chain links TRBV2 with TRBJ1-6, with D unclear. CDR3 length: 14 residues. V was shortened by 8 bases and J by 8 bases, with 16 bases between the two germline ends. The germline CDR1 and CDR2 sequences are SNHLY and FYNNEI. CDR3 residues: CASDLGTDYSPLHF. For the CDR3, the DNA is TGTGCCAGCGATTTAGGAACAGATTATTCACCCCTCCACTTT.

The genes are TRBV4-3 and TRBJ1-3, with a tentative D call TRBD1 (5 bases). The CDR3 is 14 amino acids. The V and J ends lost 1 base and 4 bases respectively, with 8 bases between them. In germline, CDR1 is LGHNA, CDR2 YSLEER. CDR3 DNA sequence: TGCGCCAGCAGCCAAGGGACATCGGGAAACACCATATATTTT. Amino acids: CASSQGTSGNTIYF.

V usage is TRBV29-1 and J usage is TRBJ2-7; 8 nucleotides match TRBD1. The V gene's germline CDR1 is SQVTM and CDR2 ANQGSEA. Trimming took 2 bases from V and 4 from J; bases not matched to a gene: 7. This CDR3 spans 14 amino acids. The CDR3 loop is CSVELGTGSYEQYF. The CDR3 nucleotides are TGCAGCGTTGAACTAGGGACAGGCTCATACGAGCAGTACTTC.

The chain is built from TRBV6-6 and TRBJ2-7; a weak D match, TRBD1 (5 bases). This CDR3 contains 13 residues. Germline V gene sequence: CDR1 MNHNY, CDR2 SVGAGI (reference sequence). The V end was cut by 2 bases, the J end by 5 bases, with 10 bases between. The CDR3 sequence is CASSYHSGNEQYF. For the CDR3, the DNA is TGTGCCAGCAGTTACCACTCAGGGAACGAGCAGTACTTC.

The chain uses TRBV5-1 and TRBJ2-7, with D tentatively TRBD1 (5 bases). V lost 0 bases, J lost 1 base, and 8 bases lay in between. Germline V gene lookup returns CDR1 SGHRS and CDR2 YFSETQ. This CDR3 has 14 amino acids. The CDR3 nucleotides read TGCGCCAGCAGCTTGGGCAGGGTTTCCTACGAGCAGTACTTC. It yields the protein CASSLGRVSYEQYF.

The chain carries TRBV7-9 and TRBJ2-3; a possible D gene is TRBD1 (6 bases). The CDR3 is 17 amino acids. V was pared by 0 bases and J by 3 bases, with 16 bases between. Germline V gene data show CDR1 as SEHNR and CDR2 as FQNEAQ (reference sequence). CDR3 amino acids: CASSLALKQGPTDTQYF. The CDR3 bases are TGTGCCAGCAGCTTAGCGCTTAAACAGGGACCTACAGATACGCAGTATTTT.

The chain carries TRBV11-2 and TRBJ2-7; a weak D match, TRBD1 (5 bases). The V end lost 0 bases, the J end lost 2 bases, and 11 bases lay between the germline ends. The CDR3 has 15 amino acids. Per germline, CDR1 SGHAT and CDR2 FQNNGV. CDR3: CASSLDSGLPYEQYF. The CDR3 bases are TGTGCCAGCAGCTTAGACTCAGGGCTACCCTACGAGCAGTACTTC.

The chain joins TRBV30 to TRBJ2-5, with TRBD1 identical over 8 bases. The V and J ends lost 4 bases and 4 bases, in that order; junction bases with no gene match: 5. CDR3 length: 13 amino acids. Per germline, CDR1 GTSNPN and CDR2 SVGIG (reference sequence). The CDR3 reads CAWTQGGGETQYF. DNA for the CDR3: TGTGCCTGGACACAGGGGGGTGGAGAGACCCAGTACTTC. The entire variable domain, with the rest obtained from reference TRBV30 and TRBJ2-5, is as follows: SQTIHQWPATLVQPVGSPLSLECTVEGTSNPNLYWYRQAAGRGLQLLFYSVGIGQISSEVPQNLSASRPQDRQFILSSKKLLLSDSGFYLCAWTQGGGETQYFGPGTRLLVL.

The gene calls are TRBV6-5 and TRBJ1-4, with D possibly TRBD1 on 6 matching bases. Germline lookup yields CDR1 MNHEY and CDR2 SVGAGI. This CDR3 is built from 14 residues. V was shortened by 6 bases and J by 3 bases, with 11 bases between the two germline ends. CDR3 loop: CASSGRGSNEKLFF. In nucleotides, the CDR3 is TGTGCCAGCAGCGGGAGGGGGTCTAATGAAAAACTGTTTTTT.

Details on this clone: Germline and junction disagree at one end, which may indicate a read error. The chain carries TRBV18 and TRBJ1-1, with a weak D call TRBD1 (6 bases). The germline V gene encodes CDR1 KGHSH and CDR2 LQKENI. The CDR3 totals 14 residues. The CDR3 DNA reads as TGTGCCAGCTCCCCACTGGACAGTAAGTCAGAAGCTTTCTTT. Translation gives CASSPLDSKSEAFF.

V is TRBV4-3 and J is TRBJ2-7; D might be TRBD2 (5 bases). Germline V gives CDR1 LGHNA, CDR2 YSLEER. This CDR3 has 16 residues. V lost 0 bases, J lost 0 bases, and 12 bases lay in between. The CDR3 region is CASSQEVEADSYEQYF. CDR3 bases: TGCGCCAGCAGCCAAGAGGTGGAGGCAGACTCCTACGAGCAGTACTTC.

A word on this clone: The sample contains more than one DNA sequence encoding this CDR3. This chain joins TRBV7-3 and TRBJ2-3; unclear D gene. Germline-derived CDR1 and CDR2 are SGHTA and FQGTGA. CDR3 length: 13 amino acids. Trimming removed 5 bases at V and 1 base at J, with 7 bases between. The DNA for the CDR3 is TGTGCCAGCAGCCCCAGCGGCACAGATACGCAGTATTTT. It encodes CASSPSGTDTQYF.

The chain employs TRBV5-5 and TRBJ1-1, with D hard to call. The V gene lost 4 bases and the J gene lost 3 bases, with 7 bases spanning the gap. The CDR3 runs 12 residues. CDR1 is SGHKS and CDR2 is YYEKEE in the germline V gene (reference sequence). CDR3 loop: CASSPLYTEAFF. The CDR3 DNA sequence: TGTGCCAGCAGCCCTCTATACACTGAAGCTTTCTTT.

The chain recombines TRBV11-2 with TRBJ1-1; weak D call: TRBD1 (6 bases). Trimming stripped 5 bases from V and 4 bases from J, with 20 bases between. This CDR3 spans 16 amino acids. Germline CDR1 SGHAT, CDR2 FQNNGV. The CDR3 sequence: CASSLLGGGVGTEAFF. The CDR3, as DNA: TGTGCCAGCAGCCTTCTAGGTGGGGGCGTGGGCACTGAAGCTTTCTTT.

V usage is TRBV27 and J usage is TRBJ1-2; no firm D call. V was cut by 3 bases and J by 2 bases, with 10 bases left in between. Looked up from germline, CDR1 is MNHEY and CDR2 is SMNVEV (reference sequence). The CDR3 is 14 residues long. The DNA for the CDR3 is TGTGCCAGCAGTTTCGGGCCGGGGAACTATGGCTACACCTTC. Translation: CASSFGPGNYGYTF.

This chain links TRBV11-1 with TRBJ2-6, with D perhaps TRBD2 (5 bases). CDR1 is SGHAT and CDR2 is FQDESV in the germline V gene (reference sequence). V was cut by 7 bases and J by 2 bases, with 9 bases left in between. This CDR3 has 14 amino acids. CDR3: CASTRVAGANVLTF. DNA of the CDR3: TGTGCCAGCACGAGGGTCGCTGGGGCCAACGTCCTGACTTTC.

J is TRBJ2-1 and V is TRBV6-1; D perhaps matches TRBD2 (5 bases). V lost 1 base and J lost 9, with 16 bases in between. Germline V gene data show CDR1 as MNHNS and CDR2 as SASEGT. This CDR3 contains 15 residues. In DNA form, the CDR3 reads TGTGCCAGCAGTGAAGGGCTAGCCTTGGAAGGTGAGCAGTTCTTC. Residues: CASSEGLALEGEQFF.

The chain combines TRBV7-2 with TRBJ2-7; 9 bases line up with TRBD1. Trimming removed 1 base from V and 5 bases from J; junction bases left unmatched: 9. Germline assignment: CDR1 SGHTA and CDR2 FQGNSA. The CDR3 totals 16 residues. CDR3: CASSLVVGQGFHEQYF. CDR3 coding DNA: TGTGCCAGCAGCTTAGTTGTAGGACAGGGGTTCCACGAGCAGTACTTC.

The chain carries TRBV9 and TRBJ2-2; 12 positions match TRBD2. The CDR3 totals 16 residues. The germline gives CDR1 SGDLS, CDR2 YYNGEE. Germline trimming cut 1 base from V and 6 bases from J; bases unmatched to any gene: 4. The CDR3 spells CASSVFGLAGPGELFF. The CDR3 DNA is TGTGCCAGCAGCGTATTTGGACTAGCGGGACCCGGGGAGCTGTTTTTT.

The chain couples TRBV4-1 to TRBJ1-2; maybe TRBD1 (5 bases). The V end was cut by 1 base, the J end by 4 bases, with 13 bases between. The CDR3 loop spans 15 amino acids. Germline assignment: CDR1 MGHRA and CDR2 YSYEKL. In nucleotides, the CDR3 is TGCGCCAGCAGCCAAGTGAGCAGGGAGGCCTATGGCTACACCTTC. As protein: CASSQVSREAYGYTF.

The chain carries TRBV11-3 and TRBJ2-7, with TRBD2 matching 8 bases. The CDR3 loop spans 15 amino acids. Trimming at V came to 6 bases and at J to 5 bases, leaving 12 bases not matched to a gene. Germline-derived CDR1 and CDR2 are SGHNT and YENEEA. The CDR3 DNA reads as TGTGCCAGCAGTCCAGGTACCAGCGGGAGTGACGAGCAGTACTTC. Protein product: CASSPGTSGSDEQYF.

This chain joins TRBV19 and TRBJ2-7; D is uncertain. Trimming took off 4 bases at V and 0 bases at J, with 7 bases between the two ends. There are 13 residues in the CDR3. CDR1 is LNHDA, CDR2 SQIVND, per germline (reference sequence). In DNA, the CDR3 is TGTGCCAGTAGTACCGAACTCTCCTACGAGCAGTACTTC. It codes for CASSTELSYEQYF.

The rearrangement joins TRBV7-8 to TRBJ1-4; TRBD1 is a possible D gene (5 bases). This CDR3 region has 15 residues. V dropped 0 bases and J dropped 5 bases, with 10 bases sitting between them. Germline V gives CDR1 SGHVS, CDR2 FQNEAQ. For the CDR3, the DNA is TGTGCCAGCAGCTTAGCGGGCAGGGCGAATGAAAAACTGTTTTTT. As protein: CASSLAGRANEKLFF. Complete variable domain (other parts from reference TRBV7-8 and TRBJ1-4): GAGVSQSPRYKVAKRGQDVALRCDPISGHVSLFWYQQALGQGPEFLTYFQNEAQLDKSGLPSDRFFAERPEGSVSTLKIQRTQQEDSAVYLCASSLAGRANEKLFFGSGTQLSVL.

V gene TRBV5-4 combines with J gene TRBJ2-7; 9 nucleotides match TRBD2. The CDR3 contains 15 residues. Trimming cost V 4 bases and J 1 base; bases outside gene matches: 6. CDR1 and CDR2 (germline): SGHNT, YYREEE (reference sequence). CDR3 sequence reads: CASSGSSGGSYEQYF. The DNA for the CDR3 is TGTGCCAGCAGCGGAAGTAGCGGGGGATCCTACGAGCAGTACTTC.

The rearrangement links TRBV29-1 to TRBJ2-5; 7 nucleotides match TRBD2. The J call is uncertain, as TRBJ2-7 better fits the DNA end. The CDR3 runs 15 residues. Germline V gives CDR1 SQVTM, CDR2 ANQGSEA. Here the CDR3 DNA reads TGCAGCGTTGAAGATCAGACTAGCTCTTCGTACGAGCAGTACTTC. Residues: CSVEDQTSSSYEQYF.

The V and J genes are TRBV20-1 and TRBJ2-4; weak D call: TRBD2 (5 bases). Germline V gene data show CDR1 as DFQATT and CDR2 as SNEGSKA (reference sequence). The CDR3 runs 11 residues. CDR3 sequence: CSPGEILIQYF. The CDR3 nucleotides read TGCAGCCCTGGGGAGATCCTCATTCAGTACTTC.